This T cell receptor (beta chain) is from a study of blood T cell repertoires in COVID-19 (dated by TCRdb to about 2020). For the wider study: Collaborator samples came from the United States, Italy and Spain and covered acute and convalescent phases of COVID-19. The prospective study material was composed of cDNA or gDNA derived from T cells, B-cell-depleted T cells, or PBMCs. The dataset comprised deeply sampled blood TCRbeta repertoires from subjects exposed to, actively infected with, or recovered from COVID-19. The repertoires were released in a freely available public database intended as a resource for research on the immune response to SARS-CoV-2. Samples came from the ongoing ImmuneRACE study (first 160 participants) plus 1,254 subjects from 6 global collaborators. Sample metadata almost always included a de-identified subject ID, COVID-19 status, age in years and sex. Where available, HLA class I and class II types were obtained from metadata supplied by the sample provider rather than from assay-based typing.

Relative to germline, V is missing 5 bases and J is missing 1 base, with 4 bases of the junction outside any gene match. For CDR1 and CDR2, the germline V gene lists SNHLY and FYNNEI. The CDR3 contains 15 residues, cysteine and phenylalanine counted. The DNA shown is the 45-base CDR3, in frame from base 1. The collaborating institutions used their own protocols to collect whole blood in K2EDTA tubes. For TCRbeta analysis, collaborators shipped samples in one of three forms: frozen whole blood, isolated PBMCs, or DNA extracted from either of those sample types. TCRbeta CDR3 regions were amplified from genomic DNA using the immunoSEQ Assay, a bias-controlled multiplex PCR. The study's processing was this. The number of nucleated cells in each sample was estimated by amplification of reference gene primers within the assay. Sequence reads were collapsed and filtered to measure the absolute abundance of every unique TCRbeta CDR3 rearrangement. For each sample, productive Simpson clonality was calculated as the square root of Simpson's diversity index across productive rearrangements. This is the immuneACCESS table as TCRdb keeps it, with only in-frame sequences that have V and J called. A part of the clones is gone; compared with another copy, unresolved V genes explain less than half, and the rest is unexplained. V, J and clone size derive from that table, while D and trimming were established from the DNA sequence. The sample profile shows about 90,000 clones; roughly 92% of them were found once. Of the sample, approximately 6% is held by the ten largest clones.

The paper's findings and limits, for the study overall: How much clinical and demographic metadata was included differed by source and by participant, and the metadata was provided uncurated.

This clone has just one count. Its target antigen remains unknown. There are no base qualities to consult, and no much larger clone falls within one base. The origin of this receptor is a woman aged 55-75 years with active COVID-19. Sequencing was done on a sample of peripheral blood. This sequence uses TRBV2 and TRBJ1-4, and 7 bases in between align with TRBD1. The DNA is TGTGCCAGCAGTCGACAGGGTTTAACTAATGAAAAACTGTTTTTT. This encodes CASSRQGLTNEKLFF.